This paragraph covers one T cell receptor beta chain sequence. Its antigen is undetermined. This entry comes from a study of cytomegalovirus exposure and HLA in healthy donors. Study outcomes and limitations: In vitro, a few CMV-associated chains proved specific for CMV antigens. Later analysis indicated greater clonal expansion among HLA-associated TCR beta chains than among equally common other chains.

Germline V gene sequence: CDR1 MDHEN, CDR2 SYDVKM. Unmatched junction bases numbered 6, after V lost 5 bases and J lost 2 bases. There are 14 residues in the CDR3. With 60 Vbeta and 13 Jbeta primers, the PCR was carried out. Clones were sequenced by immunoSEQ multiplex PCR, and TCRdb holds only the in-frame ones, with some missing. The repertoire holds approximately 95,000 clones, about 80% seen once, with around 9.9% in the top ten. The TCR was taken from a man between 18 and 35 years old in good health and CMV-seropositive. The specimen sequenced was PBMCs. The J gene is TRBJ2-7, the V gene TRBV28; 7 nucleotides agree with TRBD1. The CDR3 region is CASSDSGTAYEQYF. The CDR3, as DNA: TGTGCCAGCAGTGACTCCGGGACAGCCTACGAGCAGTACTTC. Full variable domain (outside the CDR3, taken from reference TRBV28 and TRBJ2-7): DVKVTQSSRYLVKRTGEKVFLECVQDMDHENMFWYRQDPGLGLRLIYFSYDVKMKEKGDIPEGYSVSREKKERFSLILESASTNQTSMYLCASSDSGTAYEQYFGPGTRLTVT.